This T cell receptor beta chain is drawn from a study of T cell therapy after organ transplantation. Notes on this clone: Its antigen remains unidentified.

Germline-derived CDR1 and CDR2 are SGDLS and YYNGEE. The V gene end was trimmed by 3 bases and the J gene end by 6 bases; junction bases not matched to a gene: 7. The CDR3 length is 16 residues. Sample time point: 20-29 weeks after completion of therapy. These patients had received solid-organ transplants and had drug-resistant or recurrent cytomegalovirus. The method was immunoSEQ multiplex PCR; TCRdb's version includes in-frame clones alone and lacks a portion of them. The data contain over 20,000 clones, roughly 84% of them singletons. Specimen: CD8+ T cells from blood, collected after autologous CMV-specific T cell therapy. This TCR derives from a human patient who had received a solid organ transplant and had CMV disease. The T cells may come from the graft donor. This sequence joins TRBV9 and TRBJ2-1; 12 bases align to TRBD2. The CDR3: CASSALGLAGFNEQFF. The DNA of the CDR3 is TGTGCCAGCAGCGCTCTGGGACTAGCGGGTTTCAATGAGCAGTTCTTC.